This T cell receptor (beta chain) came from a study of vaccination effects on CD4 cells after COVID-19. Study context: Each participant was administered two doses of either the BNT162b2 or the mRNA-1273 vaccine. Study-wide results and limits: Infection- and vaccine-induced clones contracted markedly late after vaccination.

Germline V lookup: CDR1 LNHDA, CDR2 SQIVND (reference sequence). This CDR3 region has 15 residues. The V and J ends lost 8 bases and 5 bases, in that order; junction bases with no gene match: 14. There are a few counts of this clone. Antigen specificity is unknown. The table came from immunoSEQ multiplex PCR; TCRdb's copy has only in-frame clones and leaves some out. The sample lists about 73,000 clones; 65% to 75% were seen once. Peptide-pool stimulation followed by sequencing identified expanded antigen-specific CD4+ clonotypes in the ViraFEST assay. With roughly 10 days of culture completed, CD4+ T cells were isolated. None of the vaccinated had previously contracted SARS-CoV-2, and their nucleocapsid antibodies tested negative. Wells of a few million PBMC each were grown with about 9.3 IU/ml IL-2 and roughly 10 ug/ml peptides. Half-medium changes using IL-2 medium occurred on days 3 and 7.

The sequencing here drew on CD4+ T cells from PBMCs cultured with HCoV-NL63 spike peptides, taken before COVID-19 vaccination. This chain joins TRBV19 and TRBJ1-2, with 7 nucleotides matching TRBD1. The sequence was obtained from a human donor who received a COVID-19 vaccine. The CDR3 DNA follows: TGTGCCAGTTCCTTACGTTTACAGGGGATGTATGGCTACACCTTC. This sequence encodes CASSLRLQGMYGYTF.